This T cell receptor beta chain was found in a study of blood T cell repertoires in COVID-19. Across the whole study: T cells, B-cell-depleted T cells, or PBMCs provided the cDNA or gDNA that served as material.

Original methodology: From reference gene primer amplification, estimates of nucleated cell counts were derived. The data were produced by immunoSEQ multiplex PCR, yet TCRdb's version contains in-frame clones alone and is incomplete. Clonal size and the V and J genes are those of that table, whereas D and trimming came from the DNA. The table shows roughly 140,000 clones, with around 77% occurring only once. The germline V gene encodes CDR1 GTSNPN and CDR2 SVGIG (reference sequence). This CDR3 contains 16 residues. Trimming removed 4 bases at V and 1 base at J, with 17 bases between. V usage is TRBV30 and J usage is TRBJ1-3; a weak D match, TRBD1 (6 bases). The receptor was derived from a man between 50 and 59 years old with active or convalescent COVID-19. What was sequenced was peripheral blood. CDR3 coding DNA: TGTGCCTGGACGAACGGCAGGGGAGATTCTGGAAACACCATATATTTT. It specifies CAWTNGRGDSGNTIYF.